The 9 T cell receptor beta chains reported below all come from one sample, sequenced in a study of CD8 T cells in ankylosing spondylitis. TCRdb re-analysed the 5' RACE reads in MiXCR, keeping a single row per CDR3 protein. The data contain some 250,000 distinct CDR3 sequences, 8% to 9.5% of them singletons. The sequenced sample was blood, either unsorted or a sorted T cell fraction (not recorded which). The source of these receptors is a male donor with ankylosing spondylitis or in good health (not recorded which).

This clonotype was observed at least ten times. This chain links TRBV29-1 with TRBJ1-2; D is ambiguous. V lost 5 bases and J 4 bases, leaving 8 bases between the germline ends. The germline V gene encodes CDR1 SQVTM and CDR2 ANQGSEA. This CDR3 is 11 amino acids long. In nucleotides, the CDR3 is TGCAGCGTTTTAGATCCCTATGGCTACACCTTC. It yields the protein CSVLDPYGYTF.

The CDR3 DNA sequence: TGCGCCAGCAGCCAGCTACTAGCGGGAGGAGGGAGCGCCCAGTACTTC. It yields the protein CASSQLLAGGGSAQYF. The V gene is TRBV4-1, the J gene TRBJ2-5, with 12 bases identical to TRBD2. The CDR3 loop spans 16 amino acids. Germline loops: CDR1 MGHRA, CDR2 YSYEKL. V gave up 3 bases and J gave up 9 bases; unmatched junction bases: 11.

In this sample, this clonotype turned up many times. The V call is TRBV7-6, the J call TRBJ2-5; 9 positions agree with TRBD1. The CDR3 has 14 residues. The V and J ends lost 4 bases and 2 bases, in that order; junction bases with no gene match: 2. Germline V lookup: CDR1 SGHVS, CDR2 FNYEAQ. The CDR3 loop reads CASSSDRGQETQYF. CDR3 DNA: TGTGCCAGCAGCTCGGACAGGGGTCAAGAGACCCAGTACTTC.

This clonotype came up many times. The gene calls are TRBV7-9 and TRBJ1-2, with no clear D. From germline, CDR1 is SEHNR and CDR2 FQNEAQ (reference sequence). V was pared by 3 bases and J by 1 base, with 12 bases between. There are 15 residues in the CDR3. The CDR3 is CASSFLGGLNYGYTF. As DNA, the CDR3 is TGTGCCAGCAGCTTCCTAGGCGGCCTTAACTATGGCTACACCTTC.

This clonotype was detected many times. The chain joins TRBV7-2 to TRBJ2-3; TRBD1 might be the D (6 bases). V was cut by 4 bases and J by 3 bases, with 14 bases left in between. The CDR3 loop spans 15 amino acids. Per germline, CDR1 SGHTA and CDR2 FQGNSA. This CDR3 is CASSSYRVETDTQYF. Here the CDR3 DNA reads TGTGCCAGCAGCTCGTACAGGGTCGAGACAGATACGCAGTATTTT.

This clonotype has at least ten counts. This chain uses TRBV5-1 with TRBJ2-1; no definite D call. The CDR3 runs 12 residues. V gave up 4 bases and J gave up 8 bases, with 10 bases separating them. Germline CDR1 is SGHRS and CDR2 is YFSETQ. CDR3 DNA: TGCGCCAGCAGCCCCGGGCGAGATGAGCAGTTCTTC. Translation gives CASSPGRDEQFF.

This clonotype came up many times. The rearrangement uses TRBV7-9 and TRBJ2-1; the D is unclear. V dropped 5 bases and J dropped 4 bases, with 18 bases sitting between them. The CDR3 covers 16 residues. Looked up from germline, CDR1 is SEHNR and CDR2 is FQNEAQ (reference sequence). The CDR3 sequence is CASSPGRVSPYNEQFF. The CDR3 nucleotides read TGTGCCAGCAGCCCCGGCCGGGTTTCGCCTTACAATGAGCAGTTCTTC.

This clonotype was seen repeatedly, ten times or more. The chain has TRBV18 and TRBJ2-7; D is unclear. The V and J ends lost 6 bases and 4 bases respectively, with 19 bases between them. Germline V gene sequence: CDR1 KGHSH, CDR2 LQKENI. This CDR3 is 15 amino acids long. In nucleotides, the CDR3 is TGTGCCAGCTCCTTAGTGGTTCAGGCTCCTTACGAGCAGTACTTC. It yields the protein CASSLVVQAPYEQYF. The complete variable domain, with remaining parts taken from reference TRBV18 and TRBJ2-7, reads NAGVMQNPRHLVRRRGQEARLRCSPMKGHSHVYWYRQLPEEGLKFMVYLQKENIIDESGMPKERFSAEFPKEGPSILRIQQVVRGDSAAYFCASSLVVQAPYEQYFGPGTRLTVT.

In this sample, this clonotype turned up a few times. CDR3 region: CASSLTHGVEQYF. The CDR3 DNA reads as TGTGCCAGCAGCTTAACTCACGGGGTCGAGCAGTACTTC. V usage is TRBV7-3 and J usage is TRBJ2-7, with D tentatively TRBD2 (5 bases). This CDR3 has 13 residues. With 0 bases removed from V and 6 bases from J, the gap between germline ends came to 9 bases. From germline, CDR1 is SGHTA and CDR2 FQGTGA.